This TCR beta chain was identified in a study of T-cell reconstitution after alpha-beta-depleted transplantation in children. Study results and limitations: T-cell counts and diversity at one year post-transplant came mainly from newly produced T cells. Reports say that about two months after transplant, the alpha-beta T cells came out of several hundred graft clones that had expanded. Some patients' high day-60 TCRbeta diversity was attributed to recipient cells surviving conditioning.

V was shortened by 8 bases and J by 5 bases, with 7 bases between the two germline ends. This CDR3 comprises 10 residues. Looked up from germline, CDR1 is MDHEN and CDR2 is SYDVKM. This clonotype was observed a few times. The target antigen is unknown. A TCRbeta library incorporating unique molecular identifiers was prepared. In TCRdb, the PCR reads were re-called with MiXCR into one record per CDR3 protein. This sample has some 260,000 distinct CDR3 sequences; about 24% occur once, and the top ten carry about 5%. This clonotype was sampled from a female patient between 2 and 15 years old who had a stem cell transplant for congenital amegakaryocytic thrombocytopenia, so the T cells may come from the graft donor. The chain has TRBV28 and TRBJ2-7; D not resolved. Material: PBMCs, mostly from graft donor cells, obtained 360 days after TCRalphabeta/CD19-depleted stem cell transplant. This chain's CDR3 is CASGPNEQYF. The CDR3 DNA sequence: TGTGCCAGCGGGCCCAACGAGCAGTACTTC.